A single sample gave rise to the 30 T cell receptor beta chains below, sequenced in a study of blood T cells in healthy people across ages. The authors ran a second PCR of 7 to 11 cycles using a sample-barcoded 5' primer and a J-beta primer mix. One entry per CDR3 protein results from TCRdb running MiXCR on the 5' RACE reads. The sample includes 1.5 million to 1.9 million distinct CDR3 sequences, approximately 42% of them seen just once. The sequencing input was blood. These receptor sequences come from a woman aged 18-29 years in good health.

The chain uses TRBV27 and TRBJ2-2, with 9 bases aligning to TRBD2. J was trimmed by 6 bases and V by 0 bases; bases with no gene match: 5. Germline lookup yields CDR1 MNHEY and CDR2 SMNVEV (reference sequence). There are 16 residues in the CDR3. This CDR3 reads CASSLSSGGPAGELFF. The CDR3 DNA reads as TGTGCCAGCAGTTTATCTAGCGGGGGCCCGGCCGGGGAGCTGTTTTTT.

V gene TRBV20-1 combines with J gene TRBJ2-5; D gene uncertain. Germline V gene sequence: CDR1 DFQATT, CDR2 SNEGSKA (reference sequence). This CDR3 contains 13 residues. Trimming left V 0 bases short and J 3 bases short, with 8 bases between. Written as DNA, the CDR3 is TGCAGTGCTAGAGAGCCCCCTAAAGAGACCCAGTACTTC. Translated: CSAREPPKETQYF.

Details on this clonotype: This clone may be a read error of a much larger clone one base away. The genes are TRBV29-1 and TRBJ1-2, with D hard to call. Germline loops: CDR1 SQVTM, CDR2 ANQGSEA. The CDR3 runs to 8 residues. The V and J ends lost 3 bases and 10 bases respectively, with 3 bases between them. The CDR3 nucleotides are TGCAGCGTTGATGACTACACCTTC. Amino acids: CSVDDYTF. The whole variable domain, filled in from reference TRBV29-1 and TRBJ1-2, reads SAVISQKPSRDICQRGTSLTIQCQVDSQVTMMFWYRQQPGQSLTLIATANQGSEATYESGFVIDKFPISRPNLTFSTLTVSNMSPEDSSIYLCSVDDYTFGSGTRLTVV.

V and J are TRBV5-1 and TRBJ2-7; D is undetermined. The DNA end is a closer match to TRBJ2-5, so the J assignment may be wrong. Germline V lookup: CDR1 SGHRS, CDR2 YFSETQ. There are 14 residues in the CDR3. The CDR3 DNA sequence: TGCGCCAGCAGCCAAACGGCCAGCGCAGAGACCCAGTACTTC. It specifies CASSQTASAETQYF.

In this sample, this clonotype turned up a few times. This chain joins TRBV27 and TRBJ2-1; TRBD2 matches at 11 bases. V trimming: 1 base; J trimming: 8 bases; junction bases outside the gene matches: 7. Germline CDR1 MNHEY, CDR2 SMNVEV (reference sequence). The CDR3 consists of 16 residues. The DNA of the CDR3 is TGTGCCAGCAGTTTATTAGCGGGAGGGCCTAGGTATGAGCAGTTCTTC. The encoded protein is CASSLLAGGPRYEQFF.

This clonotype was counted a few times. This chain uses TRBV7-2 with TRBJ1-4; TRBD1 matches at 7 bases. Germline lookup yields CDR1 SGHTA and CDR2 FQGNSA. The CDR3 has 14 residues. V shed 3 bases and J 7 bases; nucleotides not matched to a gene: 5. CDR3 bases: TGTGCCAGCAGCTTCACAGGGGCGAGTGAAAAACTGTTTTTT. Translating it yields CASSFTGASEKLFF.

The V call is TRBV6-2 or TRBV6-3, the J call TRBJ2-3, with D uncertain. Trimming took off 3 bases at V and 0 bases at J, with 10 bases between the two ends. The CDR3 is 15 residues long. Germline CDR1 MNHEY, CDR2 SVGEGT. The CDR3 nucleotides read TGTGCCAGCAGTTATGCTCCGTCTAGCACAGATACGCAGTATTTT. Translated, it gives CASSYAPSSTDTQYF.

V and J are TRBV20-1 and TRBJ2-1; a weak D match, TRBD1 (5 bases). The J call may be wrong; the DNA end is better matched by TRBJ2-7. This CDR3 region has 13 residues. Germline assignment: CDR1 DFQATT and CDR2 SNEGSKA (reference sequence). CDR3 residues: CSASPDSYNEQYF. In DNA, the CDR3 is TGCAGTGCTTCCCCCGACAGTTACAATGAGCAGTACTTC.

V and J are TRBV7-9 and TRBJ2-7; tentative D call: TRBD2 (7 bases). Germline V lookup: CDR1 SEHNR, CDR2 FQNEAQ (reference sequence). V dropped 5 bases and J dropped 3 bases, with 23 bases sitting between them. The CDR3 sequence is 17 residues long. Here the CDR3 reads CASSSLRGGVLSYEQYF. The CDR3 DNA sequence: TGTGCCAGCAGCAGCCTCCGCGGGGGCGTCCTAAGCTACGAGCAGTACTTC.

The chain combines TRBV27 with TRBJ2-4; D is possibly TRBD1 (6 bases). The J call may be incorrect, as the DNA end agrees better with TRBJ2-7. CDR1 is MNHEY and CDR2 is SMNVEV in the germline V gene (reference sequence). This CDR3 has 16 amino acids. The CDR3 protein is CASSLNPGQGIYEQYF. CDR3 coding DNA: TGTGCCAGCAGTCTCAACCCGGGACAAGGAATTTACGAGCAGTACTTC.

The genes are TRBV7-9 and TRBJ2-3, with D maybe TRBD2 (6 bases). Germline V gives CDR1 SEHNR, CDR2 FQNEAQ (reference sequence). V lost 2 bases to trimming and J lost 1 base, with 10 bases between them. The CDR3 has 15 amino acids. CDR3 sequence: CASSLQAGRTDTQYF. The DNA for the CDR3 is TGTGCCAGCAGCTTACAGGCGGGACGCACAGATACGCAGTATTTT.

V is TRBV21-1 and J is TRBJ1-2; the D call TRBD1 from the table was never checked on the DNA. TRBV21-1 is marked as a pseudogene. The CDR3 has 13 residues. CDR3 amino acids: CASIQTGRYGYTF. In DNA form, the CDR3 reads TGTGCCAGCATCCAGACAGGCCGCTATGGCTACACCTTC.

This clonotype appeared a few times. The chain combines TRBV5-1 with TRBJ2-3; D not resolved. Germline values: CDR1 SGHRS, CDR2 YFSETQ. With 1 base removed from V and 6 bases from J, the gap between germline ends came to 12 bases. This CDR3 is 14 amino acids long. CDR3 amino acids: CASSLSVMKDTQYF. DNA for the CDR3: TGCGCCAGCAGCTTGAGCGTTATGAAGGATACGCAGTATTTT.

This clonotype was detected only a few times. The chain recombines TRBV25-1 with TRBJ1-2, with 9 bases identical to TRBD1. The V segment lost 4 bases and the J segment 5 bases; nucleotides outside the gene matches: 5. Germline assignment: CDR1 MGHDK and CDR2 SYGVNS. The CDR3 loop spans 14 amino acids. The CDR3 reads CASSATTGGYGYTF. In DNA, the CDR3 is TGTGCCAGCAGTGCTACGACAGGGGGGTATGGCTACACCTTC.

The table lists this clonotype with a few counts. V is TRBV29-1 and J is TRBJ2-3; D is perhaps TRBD1 (5 bases). The CDR3 is made up of 14 amino acids. Germline values: CDR1 SQVTM, CDR2 ANQGSEA. Trimming took 7 bases from V and 2 from J, leaving 16 bases between them. As DNA, the CDR3 is TGCAGCGCAAGTACAGGACCCACCACAGATACGCAGTATTTT. As protein: CSASTGPTTDTQYF.

The chain joins TRBV5-5 to TRBJ1-5; D is unresolved. Per the germline V gene, CDR1 is SGHKS and CDR2 is YYEKEE (reference sequence). This CDR3 has 15 amino acids. V lost 2 bases and J lost 7, with 16 bases in between. CDR3 sequence (DNA): TGTGCCAGCAGCTTAGCTGAGGGAGCGGGCCAGCCCCAGCATTTT. Encoded protein: CASSLAEGAGQPQHF.

This rearrangement joins TRBV27 to TRBJ2-6; D call uncertain. Per germline, CDR1 MNHEY and CDR2 SMNVEV (reference sequence). The CDR3 is made up of 18 amino acids. Between the trimmed V and J ends, which lost 8 bases and 1 base, there was a span of 21 bases. The CDR3 nucleotides read TGTGCCAGCGGCCGATGGACCGATCCTACGTCTGGGGCCAACGTCCTGACTTTC. This sequence encodes CASGRWTDPTSGANVLTF.

This clonotype occurred a few times. The chain carries TRBV4-3 and TRBJ1-1; a weak D match, TRBD1 (5 bases). CDR3 length: 14 residues. The ends were cut back, 0 bases at V and 10 bases at J, with 15 bases in the middle. CDR1 is LGHNA, CDR2 YSLEER, per germline. The CDR3 region is CASSQDAAGRLAFF. The CDR3 region has the DNA TGCGCCAGCAGCCAAGATGCGGCAGGGAGGTTAGCTTTCTTT.

The rearrangement links TRBV20-1 to TRBJ2-1; 15 positions match TRBD2. Germline CDR1 DFQATT, CDR2 SNEGSKA (reference sequence). Unmatched junction bases numbered 10, after V lost 0 bases and J lost 7 bases. The CDR3 runs to 18 residues. CDR3 DNA: TGCAGTGCTAGAGATCCACGGACTAGCGGGAGGGCCTTTAATGAGCAGTTCTTC. Residues: CSARDPRTSGRAFNEQFF.

The chain uses TRBV30 and TRBJ1-2; D is ambiguous. The CDR3 is 12 residues long. Germline CDR1 is GTSNPN and CDR2 is SVGIG (reference sequence). Trimming shortened V by 2 bases and J by 3 bases, and 7 bases separated the two germline ends. In DNA form, the CDR3 reads TGTGCCTGGAGTAGAACAGACTATGGCTACACCTTC. This gives the protein CAWSRTDYGYTF.

In DNA form, the CDR3 reads TGTGCCAGCAGCCGACGCGCTCAGCCAACTAATGAAAAACTGTTTTTT. This translates into CASSRRAQPTNEKLFF. This rearrangement joins TRBV6-6 to TRBJ1-4; D not certain. Looked up from germline, CDR1 is MNHNY and CDR2 is SVGAGI (reference sequence). V was trimmed by 6 bases and J by 0 bases, leaving 14 bases between them. This CDR3 is 16 amino acids long.

CDR3 loop: CASSTLPGGIDEQYF. Written as DNA, the CDR3 is TGTGCCAGCAGTACCCTACCGGGAGGTATAGATGAGCAGTACTTC. The rearrangement links TRBV27 to TRBJ2-5; 7 nucleotides agree with TRBD2. The V gene's germline CDR1 is MNHEY and CDR2 SMNVEV (reference sequence). The CDR3 spans 15 residues. V dropped 5 bases and J dropped 11; count of bases not matched to a gene: 17.

This clonotype was counted only a few times. The rearrangement links TRBV5-1 to TRBJ2-3; D not certain. V was pared by 4 bases and J by 4 bases, with 16 bases between. The germline V gene has CDR1 SGHRS and CDR2 YFSETQ. This CDR3 is built from 15 residues. The CDR3, as DNA: TGCGCCAGCAGCCGATACGTGGGAAGCGCAGATACGCAGTATTTT. Protein sequence: CASSRYVGSADTQYF.

There are many counts of this clonotype. One end of the junction is discordant with germline, which a read error may explain. The rearrangement uses TRBV5-1 and TRBJ2-3, with unresolved D. CDR3 length: 12 residues. From germline, CDR1 is SGHRS and CDR2 YFSETQ. The CDR3 coding sequence is TGTGCCAGCAGCTTCAACACAGATACGCAGTATTTT. This translates into CASSFNTDTQYF.

The table lists this clonotype with many counts. The chain links TRBV20-1 to TRBJ1-1; 7 nucleotides line up with TRBD1. Germline V gives CDR1 DFQATT, CDR2 SNEGSKA (reference sequence). Losses at the gene ends were 3 bases for V and 3 bases for J; bases not matched to a gene: 4. The CDR3 loop spans 13 amino acids. CDR3 nucleotides: TGCAGTGCTAGGGGCAGGGGGGACACTGAAGCTTTCTTT. This gives the protein CSARGRGDTEAFF.

The gene calls are TRBV29-1 and TRBJ1-5; no clear D. The CDR3 spans 13 residues. V was cut by 6 bases and J by 2 bases, with 11 bases left in between. The germline CDR1 and CDR2 sequences are SQVTM and ANQGSEA. CDR3 DNA: TGCAGCGTCGCCGTGGAGGGCAATCAGCCCCAGCATTTT. It is translated as CSVAVEGNQPQHF.

J is TRBJ1-6 and V is TRBV25-1; 9 nucleotides agree with TRBD1. The CDR3 runs 15 residues. Germline V gene data show CDR1 as MGHDK and CDR2 as SYGVNS. V was clipped by 5 bases and J by 11 bases; unmatched bases: 10. The CDR3 is CASSPWDRETTPLHF. DNA for the CDR3: TGTGCCAGCAGTCCATGGGACAGGGAGACTACACCCCTCCACTTT.

The CDR3, as DNA: TGCGCCAGCAGCCTACCGTTTGGGGGCACAGATACGCAGTATTTT. It encodes CASSLPFGGTDTQYF. The chain uses TRBV4-1 and TRBJ2-3; D is undetermined. From germline, CDR1 is MGHRA and CDR2 YSYEKL. The length of the CDR3 is 15 residues. V lost 4 bases to trimming and J lost 1 base, with 12 bases between them.

V is TRBV3-1 and J is TRBJ2-5; 7 bases map to TRBD1. J lost 2 bases, V lost 0 bases, and 3 bases had no gene match. CDR1 is LGHDT, CDR2 YNNKEL, per germline (reference sequence). CDR3 length equals 15 residues. Written as DNA, the CDR3 is TGTGCCAGCAGCCAAGACGACAGGGAGCAAGAGACCCAGTACTTC. Its translation: CASSQDDREQETQYF.

The rearrangement joins TRBV5-1 to TRBJ2-1; D is possibly TRBD2 (6 bases). Germline CDR1 reads SGHRS; CDR2 reads YFSETQ. The length of the CDR3 is 16 residues. Between the trimmed V and J ends, which lost 4 bases and 7 bases, there was a span of 21 bases. The CDR3 loop reads CASSNPGGLVENEQFF. The CDR3 DNA reads TGCGCCAGCAGCAACCCCGGGGGATTAGTCGAGAATGAGCAGTTCTTC.